This T cell receptor beta chain derives from a study of CD8 T cells in ankylosing spondylitis. In germline, CDR1 is WNHNN, CDR2 SYGVQD (reference sequence). Trimming removed 5 bases from V and 5 bases from J, with 12 bases in between. This CDR3 spans 13 amino acids. TCRdb processed the 5' RACE reads anew with MiXCR; each CDR3 protein has one entry. The table records under 400,000 distinct CDR3 sequences, under 14% of them present only once. This clonotype showed up many times. The target antigen is unknown. Broader study findings: As reported, disease-linked clones showed significant enrichment in matched ankylosing spondylitis synovial fluid. Certain motif variants had earlier appeared in reactive arthritis synovial fluid and blood.

The sequence came from a female donor with ankylosing spondylitis or in good health (not recorded which). Sequenced: blood, either unsorted or a sorted T cell fraction (not recorded which). This chain joins TRBV10-1 and TRBJ1-1, with no clear D. CDR3 protein: CASSTGWGTEAFF. The CDR3 nucleotides read TGCGCCAGCAGTACGGGTTGGGGAACTGAAGCTTTCTTT.